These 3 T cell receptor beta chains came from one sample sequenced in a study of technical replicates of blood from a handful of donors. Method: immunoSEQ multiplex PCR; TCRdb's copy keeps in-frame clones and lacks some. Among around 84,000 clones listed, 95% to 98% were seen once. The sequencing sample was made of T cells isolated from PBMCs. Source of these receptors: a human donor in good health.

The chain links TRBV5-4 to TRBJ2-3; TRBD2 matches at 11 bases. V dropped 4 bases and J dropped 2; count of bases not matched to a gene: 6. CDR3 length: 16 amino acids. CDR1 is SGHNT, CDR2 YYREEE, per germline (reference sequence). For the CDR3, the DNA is TGTGCCAGCAGCGCCAAGGGACTAGCGGTCACAGATACGCAGTATTTT. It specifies CASSAKGLAVTDTQYF.

The CDR3 DNA is TGTGCCAGCAGCTTGAGCGGGAGAGGGGACGAGCAGTACTTC. Its protein product is CASSLSGRGDEQYF. The rearrangement links TRBV7-9 to TRBJ2-7; the match to TRBD2 covers 8 bases. With V trimmed by 3 bases and J by 5 bases, 6 bases remained unmatched. The CDR3 is 14 amino acids. The germline V gene has CDR1 SEHNR and CDR2 FQNEAQ (reference sequence).

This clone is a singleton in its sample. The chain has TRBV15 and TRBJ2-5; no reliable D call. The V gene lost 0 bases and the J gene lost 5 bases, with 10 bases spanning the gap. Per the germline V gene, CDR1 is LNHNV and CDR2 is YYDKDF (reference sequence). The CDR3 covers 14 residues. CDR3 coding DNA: TGTGCCACCAGCAGAGATGGGCTGTCCGAGACCCAGTACTTC. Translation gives CATSRDGLSETQYF.